This entry lists 22 T cell receptor beta chains sequenced from one sample in a study of T cells in localized non-small cell lung cancer. Clones were read by immunoSEQ multiplex PCR, and TCRdb kept only the in-frame ones, dropping some. This sample has roughly 89,000 clones, with approximately 90% found just once. This sample comprised PBMCs, obtained before any cancer treatment. These receptors came from a woman aged 35 to 70 with stage II squamous cell lung carcinoma.

The V gene is TRBV5-4, the J gene TRBJ2-5; TRBD1 matches at 7 bases. The CDR3 extends over 14 amino acids. V lost 4 bases to trimming and J lost 1 base; unmatched junction nucleotides: 4. Germline CDR1 and CDR2: SGHNT and YYREEE (reference sequence). For the CDR3, the DNA is TGTGCCAGCAGCCCCGGGACAGCCCAAGAGACCCAGTACTTC. Residues: CASSPGTAQETQYF.

This clone appeared a single time. The same CDR3 arises from other DNA sequences in this sample as well. This chain joins TRBV7-2 and TRBJ1-1; D not certain. V lost 1 base and J lost 1, with 10 bases in between. Germline CDR1 reads SGHTA; CDR2 reads FQGNSA. This CDR3 spans 15 amino acids. In nucleotides, the CDR3 is TGTGCCAGCAGCTTAGAACCCGTCCCGAACACTGAAGCTTTCTTT. This sequence encodes CASSLEPVPNTEAFF.

The chain is built from TRBV19 and TRBJ2-7, with D unclear. V was pared by 0 bases and J by 6 bases, with 12 bases between. Germline V gene data show CDR1 as LNHDA and CDR2 as SQIVND (reference sequence). The CDR3 spans 14 residues. The CDR3 region is CASSIDLWAGEQYF. Written as DNA, the CDR3 is TGTGCCAGTAGTATAGATCTATGGGCAGGCGAGCAGTACTTC.

The CDR3 bases are TGCAGCGTTGGAGGGGAGTACGGGCATGAGCAGTTCTTC. Amino acids: CSVGGEYGHEQFF. The V call is TRBV29-1, the J call TRBJ2-1, with D perhaps assigned TRBD1 or TRBD2 (5 bases each). V was trimmed by 4 bases and J by 8 bases, leaving 15 bases between them. This CDR3 contains 13 residues. CDR1 and CDR2 (germline): SQVTM, ANQGSEA.

This chain uses TRBV30 with TRBJ1-1, with 8 bases that match TRBD1. Trimming took 7 bases from V and 7 from J; bases not matched to a gene: 8. The germline V gene encodes CDR1 GTSNPN and CDR2 SVGIG (reference sequence). This CDR3 has 12 amino acids. The CDR3 loop reads CALIRDRNEAFF. The CDR3 DNA reads TGTGCCTTGATCCGGGACAGGAATGAAGCTTTCTTT.

The rearrangement joins TRBV11-2 to TRBJ2-7, with 7 bases fitting TRBD1. With V trimmed by 5 bases and J by 6 bases, 10 bases remained unmatched. The V gene's germline CDR1 is SGHAT and CDR2 FQNNGV. CDR3 size: 14 residues. The CDR3 bases are TGTGCCAGCAGCCAAATCGGACAGGTTTCCGAGCAGTACTTC. The encoded protein is CASSQIGQVSEQYF.

The rearrangement links TRBV19 to TRBJ2-5, with 8 bases that match TRBD2. The CDR3 contains 11 residues. CDR1 LNHDA and CDR2 SQIVND come from the germline V gene (reference sequence). With 5 bases clipped from V and 10 bases from J, the junction kept 3 bases outside the gene matches. The CDR3 loop reads CASSVAGRQYF. The CDR3 bases are TGTGCCAGTAGTGTAGCGGGGCGCCAGTACTTC.

The genes are TRBV27 and TRBJ2-7; either TRBD1 or TRBD2 may fit D (5 bases each). Germline values: CDR1 MNHEY, CDR2 SMNVEV (reference sequence). Trimming left V 3 bases short and J 3 bases short, with 15 bases between. The CDR3 runs 15 residues. CDR3 region: CASSFSGTSNYEQYF. The CDR3 nucleotides are TGTGCCAGCAGTTTTTCAGGGACGAGCAACTACGAGCAGTACTTC.

This clone has only one observation. The gene calls are TRBV14 and TRBJ1-2; D is perhaps TRBD1 (5 bases). V was trimmed by 3 bases and J by 7 bases, leaving 9 bases between them. Germline assignment: CDR1 SGHDN and CDR2 FVKESK. This CDR3 spans 12 amino acids. Written as DNA, the CDR3 is TGTGCCAGCAGCCACACAGGAGGTGGCTACACCTTC. It encodes CASSHTGGGYTF.

The chain couples TRBV29-1 to TRBJ2-1; the D is unclear. The germline V and J ends were trimmed by 7 bases and 5 bases, with 6 bases remaining between them. Germline CDR1 SQVTM, CDR2 ANQGSEA. The CDR3 has 10 residues. CDR3 sequence: CSGAHNEQFF. CDR3 nucleotide sequence: TGCAGCGGGGCCCACAATGAGCAGTTCTTC.

V is TRBV6-1 and J is TRBJ2-2, with 7 bases fitting TRBD1. CDR3 length equals 14 residues. Per the germline V gene, CDR1 is MNHNS and CDR2 is SASEGT. Trimming took 7 bases from V and 4 from J; bases not matched to a gene: 6. In DNA, the CDR3 is TGTGCCAGCATATCAGGGACAGCCACCGGGGAGCTGTTTTTT. As protein: CASISGTATGELFF.

This CDR3 reads CASSSTIPRQGALVEQYF. The CDR3, as DNA: TGTGCCAGCTCATCCACCATTCCTCGACAGGGGGCGCTGGTAGAGCAGTACTTC. This chain links TRBV18 with TRBJ2-7; 10 bases align to TRBD1. This CDR3 comprises 18 residues. The J segment lost 7 bases and the V segment lost 5 bases, leaving 20 bases of the junction unmatched. CDR1 is KGHSH and CDR2 is LQKENI in the germline V gene.

J is TRBJ2-1 and V is TRBV5-6; 7 nucleotides agree with TRBD2. The CDR3 spans 15 residues. The germline CDR1 and CDR2 sequences are SGHDT and YYEEEE. Germline trimming cut 5 bases from V and 1 base from J; bases unmatched to any gene: 6. CDR3 in amino acids: CASSQASGSYNEQFF. CDR3 nucleotides: TGTGCCAGCAGTCAGGCTAGCGGATCCTACAATGAGCAGTTCTTC.

V and J are TRBV7-8 and TRBJ1-2; D possibly corresponds to TRBD1 (5 bases). CDR1 and CDR2 (germline): SGHVS, FQNEAQ. Trimming removed 1 base at V and 9 bases at J, with 15 bases between. CDR3 length equals 14 residues. CDR3 sequence: CASSLDRQGTSYTF. CDR3 nucleotides: TGTGCCAGCAGCTTAGACAGGCAAGGGACGAGCTACACCTTC.

V gene TRBV5-1 combines with J gene TRBJ2-7; D tentatively fits TRBD1 or TRBD2 (5 bases each). This CDR3 is 15 amino acids long. V was pared by 4 bases and J by 4 bases, with 18 bases between. Germline V CDR1 and CDR2: SGHRS, YFSETQ. The CDR3 here is CASSPGTGSSYEQYF. The CDR3 bases are TGCGCCAGCAGCCCGGGGACGGGTAGCTCTTACGAGCAGTACTTC.

This CDR3 reads CASRHPSGNTEAFF. For the CDR3, the DNA is TGCGCCAGCAGGCACCCTAGCGGTAACACTGAAGCTTTCTTT. The chain is built from TRBV10-1 and TRBJ1-1; the D is unclear. V was trimmed by 6 bases and J by 2 bases, leaving 13 bases between them. Germline values: CDR1 WNHNN, CDR2 SYGVQD (reference sequence). CDR3 length equals 14 residues.

J is TRBJ2-3 and V is TRBV30; D possibly corresponds to TRBD2 (5 bases). Trimming left V 0 bases short and J 7 bases short, with 20 bases between. The CDR3 is 16 amino acids. The V gene's germline CDR1 is GTSNPN and CDR2 SVGIG (reference sequence). CDR3 sequence reads: CAWSVGSGWASHTQYF. DNA of the CDR3: TGTGCCTGGAGTGTGGGAAGCGGTTGGGCCTCGCATACGCAGTATTTT. Filled out from reference TRBV30 and TRBJ2-3, the complete variable domain reads SQTIHQWPATLVQPVGSPLSLECTVEGTSNPNLYWYRQAAGRGLQLLFYSVGIGQISSEVPQNLSASRPQDRQFILSSKKLLLSDSGFYLCAWSVGSGWASHTQYFGPGTRLTVL.

CDR3 loop: CAISEDEGDEGGYTF. The CDR3 region has the DNA TGTGCCATCAGTGAGGATGAGGGGGATGAGGGTGGCTACACCTTC. The chain recombines TRBV10-3 with TRBJ1-2; D perhaps matches TRBD1 (6 bases). Germline V CDR1 and CDR2: ENHRY, SYGVKD. The germline V and J ends were trimmed by 2 bases and 7 bases, with 17 bases remaining between them. The CDR3 contains 15 residues.

V gene TRBV7-2 combines with J gene TRBJ1-5; the D gene is possibly TRBD1 (6 bases). V was clipped by 0 bases and J by 5 bases, with 17 bases between them. CDR1 is SGHTA and CDR2 is FQGNSA in the germline V gene. CDR3 size: 17 residues. The DNA for the CDR3 is TGTGCCAGCAGCTTAGCCGACATTGGGGGCGCTGATCAGCCCCAGCATTTT. Translating it yields CASSLADIGGADQPQHF. Combining the CDR3 with reference TRBV7-2 and TRBJ1-5 gives the whole variable domain GAGVSQSPSNKVTEKGKDVELRCDPISGHTALYWYRQSLGQGLEFLIYFQGNSAPDKSGLPSDRFSAERTGGSVSTLTIQRTQQEDSAVYLCASSLADIGGADQPQHFGDGTRLSIL.

This chain connects TRBV30 to TRBJ1-2, with D possibly TRBD1 on 5 matching bases. V lost 0 bases and J 2 bases, leaving 10 bases between the germline ends. CDR3 length equals 14 residues. The germline CDR1 and CDR2 sequences are GTSNPN and SVGIG (reference sequence). The CDR3: CAWSVRPGNYGYTF. The CDR3 coding sequence is TGTGCCTGGAGTGTACGCCCAGGGAACTATGGCTACACCTTC.

The chain combines TRBV27 with TRBJ1-1; D perhaps matches TRBD1 (5 bases). This CDR3 has 14 residues. CDR1 MNHEY and CDR2 SMNVEV come from the germline V gene (reference sequence). V was pared by 8 bases and J by 2 bases, with 15 bases between. CDR3 region: CASWAAGQNTEAFF. CDR3 in DNA: TGTGCCAGCTGGGCCGCAGGGCAAAACACTGAAGCTTTCTTT.

This chain links TRBV30 with TRBJ1-4; D gene uncertain. Trimming removed 0 bases at V and 6 bases at J, with 8 bases between. This CDR3 is built from 13 residues. Germline V gives CDR1 GTSNPN, CDR2 SVGIG (reference sequence). The CDR3 DNA is TGTGCCTGGAGTGTAACAGCGGATGAAAAACTGTTTTTT. Translation gives CAWSVTADEKLFF.